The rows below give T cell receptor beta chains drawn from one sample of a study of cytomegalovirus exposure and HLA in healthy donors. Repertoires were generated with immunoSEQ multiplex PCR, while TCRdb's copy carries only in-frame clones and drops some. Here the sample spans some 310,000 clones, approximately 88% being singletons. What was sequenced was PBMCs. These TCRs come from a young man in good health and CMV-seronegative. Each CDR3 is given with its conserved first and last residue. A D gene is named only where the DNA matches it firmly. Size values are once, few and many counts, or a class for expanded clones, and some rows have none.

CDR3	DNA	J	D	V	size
CASSGTAQETQYF	TGTGCCAGCAGCGGGACAGCACAAGAGACCCAGTACTTC	TRBJ2-5	TRBD1	TRBV2	.
CASRLSGQGSIGYTF	TGTGCCAGCAGACTTTCAGGACAGGGCAGTATCGGCTACACCTTC	TRBJ1-2	TRBD1	TRBV2	.
CSGGQGNGYTF	TGCAGCGGGGGACAGGGAAATGGCTACACCTTC	TRBJ1-2	TRBD1	TRBV29-1	.
CASRSDRAVGYTF	TGTGCCAGCAGATCAGACAGGGCTGTTGGCTACACCTTC	TRBJ1-2	TRBD1	TRBV7-9	once
CASSLGVGETSTDTQYF	TGTGCCAGCAGCTTAGGCGTCGGAGAAACTAGCACAGATACGCAGTATTTT	TRBJ2-3	.	TRBV7-9	.
CASSSQGAGELFF	TGTGCCAGCAGTTCACAGGGGGCCGGGGAGCTGTTTTTT	TRBJ2-2	TRBD1	TRBV6-5	.
CATSPGGQGARNQPQHF	TGTGCCACCAGCCCCGGCGGACAGGGGGCGCGGAATCAGCCCCAGCATTTT	TRBJ1-5	TRBD1	TRBV15	.
CASSLVVQGMLGGNTIYF	TGTGCCAGCAGCTTAGTGGTACAGGGGATGTTGGGTGGAAACACCATATATTTT	TRBJ1-3	TRBD1	TRBV11-2	.
CASSLGTGSFNSPLHF	TGCGCCAGCAGCCTAGGGACAGGCAGCTTCAATTCACCCCTCCACTTT	TRBJ1-6	TRBD1	TRBV4-1	few
CASSLVQGGYTF	TGCGCCAGCAGCTTGGTGCAGGGCGGCTACACCTTC	TRBJ1-2	.	TRBV5-1	once
CASSPTDKAPLHF	TGTGCCAGCAGCCCCACGGACAAGGCACCCCTCCACTTT	TRBJ1-6	.	TRBV11-2	.
CASSDATPNTGELFF	TGTGCCAGCAGCGATGCTACTCCGAACACCGGGGAGCTGTTTTTT	TRBJ2-2	.	TRBV9	.
CASSLAGKRWNTEAFF	TGTGCCAGCAGCTTAGCAGGGAAGCGGTGGAACACTGAAGCTTTCTTT	TRBJ1-1	.	TRBV7-9	.
CASSPGTVIFNQPQHF	TGTGCCAGCAGTCCCGGGACAGTCATCTTCAATCAGCCCCAGCATTTT	TRBJ1-5	TRBD1	TRBV7-2	.
CASSYSGAFGNQPQHF	TGTGCCAGCAGTTATTCAGGGGCCTTCGGCAATCAGCCCCAGCATTTT	TRBJ1-5	.	TRBV6-6	.
CSVGSGGANEQFF	TGCAGCGTCGGTAGCGGGGGGGCCAATGAGCAGTTCTTC	TRBJ2-1	TRBD2	TRBV29-1	.
CASSLAKAGAYEQYF	TGTGCCAGCAGCTTGGCGAAAGCAGGGGCCTACGAGCAGTACTTC	TRBJ2-7	.	TRBV7-6	.
CASSSTSFSGDPSTDTQYF	TGTGCCAGCAGCTCGACGTCATTTTCGGGGGACCCTAGCACAGATACGCAGTATTTT	TRBJ2-3	.	TRBV13	.
CASSESMRTGYEQYF	TGCGCCAGCAGTGAGTCGATGAGGACAGGATACGAGCAGTACTTC	TRBJ2-7	TRBD1	TRBV10-2	.
CLLPGKQSRSNIQYF	TGTTTGCTCCCGGGGAAACAAAGCAGGAGCAACATTCAGTACTTC	TRBJ2-4	.	TRBV7-9	.
CASSLRLADYNEQFF	TGTGCCAGCAGCTTGAGACTAGCGGATTACAATGAGCAGTTCTTC	TRBJ2-1	TRBD2	TRBV5-8	.
CASSQGGHEQETQYF	TGCGCCAGCAGCCAAGGGGGGCATGAACAAGAGACCCAGTACTTC	TRBJ2-5	.	TRBV4-1	.
CASSLNDRAYYGYTF	TGTGCCAGCAGCTTAAATGACAGGGCATACTATGGCTACACCTTC	TRBJ1-2	TRBD1	TRBV7-6	.
CAWSPGLRITEAFF	TGTGCCTGGAGTCCCGGACTTCGGATCACTGAAGCTTTCTTT	TRBJ1-1	.	TRBV30	once
CATSRAGRGLGNTEAFF	TGTGCCACCAGCAGAGCCGGCAGGGGGCTTGGGAACACTGAAGCTTTCTTT	TRBJ1-1	TRBD1	TRBV15	.
CASSPPKGQTPGLAGGWTPGQYF	TGTGCCAGCTCACCACCGAAGGGACAGACACCGGGACTAGCGGGGGGTTGGACCCCCGGGCAGTACTTC	TRBJ2-7	TRBD2	TRBV18	.
CASSLGTWSSPLHF	TGTGCCAGCAGCCTGGGGACATGGAGTTCACCCCTCCACTTT	TRBJ1-6	.	TRBV5-4	.
CASSLLQGARVGELFF	TGTGCCAGCAGCTTGTTGCAGGGGGCGCGAGTCGGGGAGCTGTTTTTT	TRBJ2-2	TRBD1	TRBV5-6	.
CASSLAQGGPTNEKLFF	TGCGCCAGCAGCTTGGCTCAGGGAGGGCCAACTAATGAAAAACTGTTTTTT	TRBJ1-4	.	TRBV5-1	.
CASSYEYRPTNYGYTF	TGTGCCAGCAGTTACGAGTACAGGCCAACCAACTATGGCTACACCTTC	TRBJ1-2	.	TRBV6-5	.
CAWSSSYGYTF	TGTGCCTGGAGCTCGAGCTATGGCTACACCTTC	TRBJ1-2	.	TRBV30	few
CASSPAGTNKQFF	TGTGCCAGCAGCCCCGCCGGGACAAACAAGCAGTTCTTC	TRBJ2-1	.	TRBV7-2	.
CASSLDWTGGNRPQHF	TGTGCCAGCAGCTTGGATTGGACAGGCGGCAATCGGCCCCAGCATTTT	TRBJ1-5	TRBD1	TRBV5-8	.
CATSRANQPQHF	TGTGCCACCAGCAGAGCAAATCAGCCCCAGCATTTT	TRBJ1-5	.	TRBV15	.
CASSFSRGNTGELFF	TGTGCCAGCAGTTTTTCCAGGGGCAACACCGGGGAGCTGTTTTTT	TRBJ2-2	.	TRBV27	.
CASSARYEQYF	TGTGCCAGCAGCGCGCGCTACGAGCAGTACTTC	TRBJ2-7	.	TRBV21-1	.
CASSESRSTGDSGNTIYF	TGCGCCAGCAGTGAGTCGCGGAGTACGGGAGACTCTGGAAACACCATATATTTT	TRBJ1-3	.	TRBV10-2	once
CASSRGLAGYNEQFF	TGCGCCAGCAGCCGGGGACTAGCGGGTTACAATGAGCAGTTCTTC	TRBJ2-1	TRBD2	TRBV5-1	few
CSVGIGGKGELFF	TGCAGCGTGGGGATAGGGGGAAAGGGGGAGCTGTTTTTT	TRBJ2-2	.	TRBV29-1	.
CASSIGPGGGYTF	TGTGCCAGTAGTATAGGACCGGGTGGTGGCTACACCTTC	TRBJ1-2	.	TRBV19	.
CASSLGEYRSGGTAEVFF	TGCGCCAGCAGCTTGGGAGAATATCGATCAGGGGGCACGGCTGAAGTTTTCTTT	TRBJ1-1	TRBD1	TRBV5-1	.
CASSSGGRLGEQFF	TGCGCCAGCAGCTCGGGCGGGCGGCTAGGGGAGCAGTTCTTC	TRBJ2-1	.	TRBV5-1	.
CASSYYSGAKETQYF	TGTGCCAGCAGTTATTACTCAGGCGCTAAAGAGACCCAGTACTTC	TRBJ2-5	.	TRBV6-5	.
CASSQTSTYNEQFF	TGCGCCAGCAGCCAAACCTCGACTTACAATGAGCAGTTCTTC	TRBJ2-1	.	TRBV4-1	.
CASSSGTATYYGYTF	TGCGCCAGCAGCTCTGGGACAGCAACATACTATGGCTACACCTTC	TRBJ1-2	TRBD1	TRBV5-1	once